This T cell receptor beta chain was sequenced during a study of post-analysis software for immune sequencing data. Background on the study: Included courses were relapsing-remitting and secondary progressive multiple sclerosis; progressive-relapsing multiple sclerosis was also included.

CDR1 LGHNA and CDR2 YSLEER come from the germline V gene. The length of the CDR3 is 14 residues. The germline V and J ends were trimmed by 4 bases and 4 bases, with 13 bases remaining between them. Sequencing libraries made from TCR beta cDNA carried unique molecular identifiers. A single record per CDR3 protein comes from TCRdb applying MiXCR to the PCR reads. Among about 800,000 distinct CDR3 sequences listed, about 32% were seen once. General study findings and limits: Samples prepared in the same batch strongly co-clustered by F measure. Included in a set of 5 or 6 TRBV segments more frequent in patients than controls were TRBV5-6, TRBV5-1 and TRBV20-1.

A few counts support this clonotype. Antigen unknown. This clonotype was sampled from a girl aged 5 to 17 with multiple sclerosis. The chain recombines TRBV4-3 with TRBJ2-5; D may be TRBD1 (5 bases). The sequenced sample consisted of blood. This chain's CDR3 is CASSRGPGLETQYF. Written as DNA, the CDR3 is TGCGCCAGCAGCCGGGGCCCGGGTTTAGAGACCCAGTACTTC.